The entry below describes one T cell receptor beta chain. This entry is derived from a study of T-cell reconstitution after alpha-beta-depleted transplantation in children. Unique molecular identifiers were incorporated during preparation of the TCRbeta library. TCRdb recomputed calls from the PCR reads with MiXCR, one row per CDR3 protein. The sample lists about 220,000 distinct CDR3 sequences, more than 15% occurring once. The V end lost 3 bases, the J end lost 5 bases, and 4 bases lay between the germline ends. Germline assignment: CDR1 MDHEN and CDR2 SYDVKM. The CDR3 is made up of 11 amino acids. Specimen: PBMCs, mostly from graft donor cells, collected 360 days after TCRalphabeta/CD19-depleted stem cell transplant. V usage is TRBV28 and J usage is TRBJ1-1; D gene uncertain. The clonotype originates from a male patient aged 2-15 years who had a stem cell transplant for acute lymphoblastic leukemia, so the T cells may come from the graft donor. The CDR3 nucleotides are TGTGCCAGCAGTTTGAGAACTGAAGCTTTCTTT. Its protein product is CASSLRTEAFF. Together with reference TRBV28 and TRBJ1-1, the CDR3 gives the full variable domain: DVKVTQSSRYLVKRTGEKVFLECVQDMDHENMFWYRQDPGLGLRLIYFSYDVKMKEKGDIPEGYSVSREKKERFSLILESASTNQTSMYLCASSLRTEAFFGQGTRLTVV.